This TCR beta chain came from a study of blood T cells in healthy people across ages. General observations from the study: TCR beta diversity, measured per million T cells, fell in a roughly linear way with age. Leaving the PBMCs unsorted stopped any conclusive comparison of naive versus antigen-experienced cells.

Regarding this clonotype: The antigen is unknown.

A sample-barcoded 5' primer and a J-beta primer mix were used in a second PCR of roughly 7 to 12 cycles. MiXCR, applied by TCRdb to the 5' RACE reads, yields one record per CDR3 protein. Among fewer than 2 million distinct CDR3 sequences listed, roughly two fifths were seen once. V shed 6 bases and J 3 bases; nucleotides not matched to a gene: 10. This CDR3 region has 16 residues. The J gene is TRBJ2-3, the V gene TRBV12-3 or TRBV12-4; 9 bases are shared with TRBD2. This TCR was sampled from a human donor in good health. Sequencing was done on a sample of blood. The CDR3 protein is CASSRTGTSLTDTQYF. The CDR3 DNA is TGTGCCAGCAGCCGAACCGGGACTAGCTTAACAGATACGCAGTATTTT.